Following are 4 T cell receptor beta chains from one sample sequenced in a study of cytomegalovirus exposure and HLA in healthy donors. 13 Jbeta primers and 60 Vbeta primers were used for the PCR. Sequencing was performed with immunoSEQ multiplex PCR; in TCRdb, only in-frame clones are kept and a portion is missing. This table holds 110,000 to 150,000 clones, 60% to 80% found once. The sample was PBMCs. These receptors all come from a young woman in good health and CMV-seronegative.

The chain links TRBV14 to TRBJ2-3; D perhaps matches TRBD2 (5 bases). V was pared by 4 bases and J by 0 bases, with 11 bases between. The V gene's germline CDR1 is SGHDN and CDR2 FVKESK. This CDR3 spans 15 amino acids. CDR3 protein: CASSRLADSTDTQYF. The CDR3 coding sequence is TGTGCCAGCAGCCGGCTAGCAGACAGCACAGATACGCAGTATTTT.

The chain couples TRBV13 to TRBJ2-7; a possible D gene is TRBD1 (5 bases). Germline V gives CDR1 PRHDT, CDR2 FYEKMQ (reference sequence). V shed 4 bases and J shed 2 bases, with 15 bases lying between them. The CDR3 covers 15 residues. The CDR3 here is CASSSRARMAYEQYF. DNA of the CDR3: TGTGCCAGCAGCTCCAGGGCACGAATGGCCTACGAGCAGTACTTC.

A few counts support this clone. The CDR3: CASSLARGTASSYEQYF. In DNA, the CDR3 is TGTGCCAGCAGCTTAGCCCGGGGGACAGCAAGCTCCTACGAGCAGTACTTC. The V call is TRBV11-1, the J call TRBJ2-7, with TRBD1 as a possible D gene (7 bases). The germline V gene encodes CDR1 SGHAT and CDR2 FQDESV (reference sequence). Trimming pared 0 bases from V and 0 bases from J, leaving 15 bases between. The CDR3 is made up of 17 amino acids.

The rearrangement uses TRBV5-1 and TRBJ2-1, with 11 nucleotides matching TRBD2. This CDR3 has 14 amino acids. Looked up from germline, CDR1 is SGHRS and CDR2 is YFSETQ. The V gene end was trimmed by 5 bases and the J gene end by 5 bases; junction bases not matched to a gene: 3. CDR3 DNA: TGCGCCAGCAGGACTAGCGGGGACCACAATGAGCAGTTCTTC. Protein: CASRTSGDHNEQFF.